These T cell receptor beta chains were read from a single sample in a study of Graves' ophthalmopathy and Graves' hyperthyroidism. One entry per CDR3 protein results from TCRdb running MiXCR on the multiplex PCR reads. This table has a few hundred thousand distinct CDR3 sequences, about 35% appearing once. The sequenced sample consisted of peripheral blood or thyroid tissue (not recorded which). All receptors derive from an adult man with Graves' hyperthyroidism. Both conserved end residues are part of each CDR3. D genes are given only for firm matches. Clone size is not always given. Where it is, it says once, few, many or a class for expanded clones.

V gene,J gene,clone size,D gene,CDR3 length,CDR3 protein,CDR3 DNA
TRBV5-1,TRBJ2-7,.,.,12,CASSFMGDEQYF,TGCGCCAGCAGCTTTATGGGGGACGAGCAGTACTTC
TRBV7-9,TRBJ2-7,many,.,14,CASIDMTGSYEQYF,TGTGCCAGCATAGACATGACGGGCTCCTACGAGCAGTACTTC
TRBV10-3,TRBJ2-7,.,TRBD2,15,CASSNLKGGRSERYF,TGTGCCAGCAGCAACTTAAAGGGCGGGAGGTCCGAGCGGTACTTC
TRBV12-3/TRBV12-4,TRBJ2-5,.,TRBD2,15,CASSDFSGGSETQYF,TGTGCCAGCAGTGATTTTAGCGGGGGCAGTGAGACCCAGTACTTC
TRBV10-3,TRBJ2-7,many,TRBD1,15,CAISIAGTGGNEQYF,TGTGCCATCAGTATCGCCGGGACAGGGGGGAACGAGCAGTACTTC
TRBV20-1,TRBJ2-6,.,.,15,CSARDLEGGANVLTF,TGCAGTGCTAGAGATCTTGAGGGTGGGGCCAACGTCCTGACTTTC
TRBV29-1,TRBJ1-4,.,.,11,CSLTRREKLFF,TGCAGCTTAACGAGGAGGGAAAAACTGTTTTTT
TRBV19,TRBJ2-2,many,.,13,CASSARFTGELFF,TGTGCCAGTAGTGCCCGCTTCACCGGGGAGCTGTTTTTT
TRBV9,TRBJ2-7,.,.,15,CASRRGGGENYEQYF,TGTGCCAGCAGGCGAGGGGGTGGGGAAAACTACGAGCAGTACTTC
TRBV2,TRBJ1-5,.,TRBD1,16,CASSGAPGQGNQPQHF,TGTGCCAGCAGTGGAGCCCCGGGACAGGGCAATCAGCCCCAGCATTTT
TRBV6-5,TRBJ2-5,many,.,16,CASSYSGGATWETQYF,TGTGCCAGCAGTTACTCCGGAGGAGCGACCTGGGAGACCCAGTACTTC
TRBV2,TRBJ2-1,.,.,14,CASKNRGGNNEQFF,TGTGCCAGCAAGAACAGGGGGGGGAACAATGAGCAGTTCTTC
TRBV10-3,TRBJ1-2,.,.,13,CAVRDPPNYGYTF,TGTGCCGTCCGGGACCCGCCTAACTATGGCTACACCTTC
TRBV6-5,TRBJ1-2,few,.,16,CASSYSFSAGLYGYTF,TGTGCCAGCAGTTACTCGTTTTCTGCAGGGCTCTATGGCTACACCTTC
TRBV5-1,TRBJ2-7,.,TRBD1,14,CASSQTGVLYEQYF,TGCGCCAGCAGCCAAACAGGGGTGCTCTACGAGCAGTACTTC
TRBV7-2,TRBJ1-6,few,.,14,CASSLQGKNSPLHF,TGTGCCAGCAGCTTACAGGGAAAGAATTCACCCCTCCACTTT
TRBV6-6,TRBJ1-1,.,.,15,CASSYPVGEGPEAFF,TGTGCCAGCAGTTACCCGGTCGGGGAGGGCCCTGAAGCTTTCTTT
TRBV10-3,TRBJ2-2,.,.,20,CASSYSGVLDSNTNTGELFF,TGTGCCAGCAGTTACTCGGGGGTTCTGGATTCGAATACCAACACCGGGGAGCTGTTTTTT
TRBV30,TRBJ2-2,.,.,15,CACPWAGDNTGELFF,TGTGCCTGCCCGTGGGCAGGGGATAACACCGGGGAGCTGTTTTTT
TRBV19,TRBJ1-4,.,.,14,CASSLKGLEEKLFF,TGTGCCAGCTCACTCAAGGGATTGGAGGAAAAACTGTTTTTT
TRBV12-3/TRBV12-4,TRBJ1-2,many,.,13,CASSLSAPDAYTF,TGTGCCAGCAGTCTTTCCGCGCCGGATGCCTACACCTTC
TRBV19,TRBJ1-1,.,.,13,CASVGPLNTEAFF,TGTGCCAGTGTCGGACCGCTGAACACTGAAGCTTTCTTT
TRBV5-1,TRBJ1-1,.,.,14,CASSLPGTTTEAFF,TGCGCCAGCAGCTTGCCCGGGACAACCACTGAAGCTTTCTTT
TRBV5-1,TRBJ1-3,.,.,16,CASSLGPRTSGNTIYF,TGCGCCAGCAGCTTGGGTCCCAGGACTTCTGGAAACACCATATATTTT
TRBV29-1,TRBJ2-7,.,.,14,CAWALAESSYGQYF,TGTGCCTGGGCTTTAGCGGAGAGCTCCTACGGGCAGTACTTC
TRBV5-5,TRBJ2-5,few,.,15,CASSFDWEMQETQYF,TGTGCCAGCAGCTTTGACTGGGAGATGCAAGAGACCCAGTACTTC
TRBV27,TRBJ1-5,few,TRBD1,16,CASGGGRDRGNQPQHF,TGTGCCAGCGGGGGGGGAAGGGACAGGGGCAATCAGCCCCAGCATTTT
TRBV29-1,TRBJ1-2,once,TRBD1,12,CTVTGSLYGYTF,TGCACCGTGACAGGGTCTCTCTATGGCTACACCTTC
TRBV2,TRBJ1-6,.,.,13,CASSSLDNSPLHF,TGTGCCAGCTCAAGTTTGGATAATTCACCCCTCCACTTT
TRBV15,TRBJ2-2,many,TRBD2,17,CATSREGSGVLTGELFF,TGTGCCACCAGCAGAGAGGGAAGCGGGGTCCTCACCGGGGAGCTGTTTTTT
TRBV10-1,TRBJ2-3,.,.,14,CASSESTGEGTQYF,TGCGCCAGCAGTGAGTCTACCGGGGAAGGCACGCAGTATTTT
TRBV24-1,TRBJ2-2,many,.,13,CATDREGSGELFF,TGTGCCACCGACAGGGAGGGGTCCGGGGAGCTGTTTTTT